This TCR beta chain was found in a study of T-cell memory formation after mild COVID-19. Of note for this clonotype: Its antigen is unknown.

Study-wide findings and caveats: Contracting clones localized mainly to CM and EM when CD4+ and mainly to EMRA when CD8+.

The V end was cut by 8 bases, the J end by 2 bases, with 15 bases between. Germline V gives CDR1 SQVTM, CDR2 ANQGSEA. This CDR3 has 13 residues. Each CDR3 protein is one row after TCRdb ran MiXCR on the 5' RACE reads. This table has approximately 270,000 distinct CDR3 sequences, around 15% appearing once. Input material: PBMCs or a T cell subset sorted from them (not recorded which). This chain connects TRBV29-1 to TRBJ2-5; D might be TRBD2 (7 bases). This sequence originates from a man younger than 35 who had mild COVID-19 (a few samples of this study predate the infection). Cell type and time point are not known. The CDR3 reads CSHVGGGQETQYF. The CDR3 DNA reads TGCAGCCATGTAGGGGGGGGACAAGAGACCCAGTACTTC. Together with reference TRBV29-1 and TRBJ2-5, the CDR3 gives the full variable domain: SAVISQKPSRDICQRGTSLTIQCQVDSQVTMMFWYRQQPGQSLTLIATANQGSEATYESGFVIDKFPISRPNLTFSTLTVSNMSPEDSSIYLCSHVGGGQETQYFGPGTRLLVL.